These 13 T cell receptor beta chains originate from one sample sequenced in a study of blood T cell repertoires in COVID-19. The repertoire was sequenced with immunoSEQ multiplex PCR; TCRdb's copy has only in-frame clones and lacks some. This sample has under 350,000 clones, with over 75% found just once. The material sequenced was peripheral blood. These receptors originate from a human donor in a cohort sampled during active COVID-19.

The chain carries TRBV29-1 and TRBJ2-2, with D perhaps TRBD1 (6 bases). Trimming took off 6 bases at V and 7 bases at J, with 21 bases between the two ends. The CDR3 covers 15 residues. Germline assignment: CDR1 SQVTM and CDR2 ANQGSEA. Here the CDR3 reads CSVTRPSSGVGELFF. CDR3 bases: TGCAGCGTCACAAGACCCTCATCAGGGGTCGGGGAGCTGTTTTTT.

The rearrangement links TRBV9 to TRBJ2-7, with 9 bases identical to TRBD1. After removal of 0 bases from V and 6 bases from J, the junction contained 4 bases not matched to a gene. Germline V gene lookup returns CDR1 SGDLS and CDR2 YYNGEE. The CDR3 sequence is 14 residues long. CDR3 nucleotides: TGTGCCAGCAGCGTAGCGGACAGGGGAGGCGAGCAGTACTTC. This codes for CASSVADRGGEQYF.

The J gene is TRBJ1-1, the V gene TRBV29-1; D unresolved. The CDR3 consists of 13 residues. Germline CDR1 reads SQVTM; CDR2 reads ANQGSEA. V was pared by 7 bases and J by 3 bases, with 15 bases between. The chain's CDR3 is CSASTRPDTEAFF. CDR3 nucleotides: TGCAGCGCGTCGACACGCCCGGACACTGAAGCTTTCTTT.

The chain recombines TRBV2 with TRBJ2-7; the D gene is possibly TRBD2 (7 bases). This CDR3 has 17 amino acids. Germline loops: CDR1 SNHLY, CDR2 FYNNEI. V lost 4 bases and J lost 3, with 22 bases in between. CDR3 region: CASSGGLAETLRYEQYF. The DNA of the CDR3 is TGTGCCAGCAGTGGGGGGCTAGCGGAGACACTCCGCTACGAGCAGTACTTC. Together with reference TRBV2 and TRBJ2-7, the CDR3 gives the full variable domain: EPEVTQTPSHQVTQMGQEVILRCVPISNHLYFYWYRQILGQKVEFLVSFYNNEISEKSEIFDDQFSVERPDGSNFTLKIRSTKLEDSAMYFCASSGGLAETLRYEQYFGPGTRLTVT.

The chain couples TRBV7-8 to TRBJ1-1, with 7 bases identical to TRBD1. Germline CDR1 and CDR2: SGHVS and FQNEAQ. The CDR3 runs to 19 residues. V shed 2 bases, J shed 0 bases, and the junction held 15 bases outside the gene matches. CDR3 amino acids: CASSLTVARVGGMNTEAFF. In nucleotides, the CDR3 is TGTGCCAGCAGCTTAACCGTAGCTCGGGTAGGGGGCATGAACACTGAAGCTTTCTTT.

This clone has only one observation. The chain carries TRBV2 and TRBJ2-7, with TRBD1 matching over 12 bases. V gave up 7 bases and J gave up 0 bases; unmatched junction bases: 13. The CDR3 length is 18 residues. Germline CDR1 SNHLY, CDR2 FYNNEI. The CDR3 reads CASTPGQGAPGSSYEQYF. The CDR3 nucleotides are TGTGCCAGCACTCCGGGACAGGGGGCCCCCGGGAGCTCCTACGAGCAGTACTTC.

This chain connects TRBV4-1 to TRBJ2-2; D perhaps matches TRBD2 (6 bases). The CDR3 spans 17 residues. Per germline, CDR1 MGHRA and CDR2 YSYEKL. V dropped 2 bases and J dropped 4 bases, with 17 bases sitting between them. The DNA for the CDR3 is TGCGCCAGCAGCCAAACCCTTTATAGCGGTTTCACCGGGGAGCTGTTTTTT. Protein product: CASSQTLYSGFTGELFF.

The chain has TRBV21-1 and TRBJ1-5; the table calls TRBD1, which could not be checked here. TRBV21-1 is reported as a pseudogene. The CDR3 loop spans 17 amino acids. Here the CDR3 reads CASSAGRDRKVHQPQHF. Written as DNA, the CDR3 is TGTGCCAGCAGCGCCGGAAGGGACAGGAAAGTACATCAGCCCCAGCATTTT.

The chain is built from TRBV2 and TRBJ2-3; D not resolved. The CDR3 contains 17 residues. The V end lost 5 bases, the J end lost 0 bases, and 18 bases lay between the germline ends. Looked up from germline, CDR1 is SNHLY and CDR2 is FYNNEI. CDR3 sequence: CASSLQPVMVSTDTQYF. In DNA form, the CDR3 reads TGTGCCAGCAGTTTACAACCCGTCATGGTCAGCACAGATACGCAGTATTTT.

This clone appeared a single time. The genes are TRBV12-3 or TRBV12-4 and TRBJ1-1; D remains ambiguous. The CDR3 extends over 13 amino acids. V gave up 2 bases and J gave up 1 base, with 5 bases separating them. The CDR3 protein is CASSLLENTEAFF. As DNA, the CDR3 is TGTGCCAGCAGTTTACTAGAGAACACTGAAGCTTTCTTT.

This clone showed up just once. The J gene is TRBJ1-2, the V gene TRBV2; 11 bases map to TRBD1. This CDR3 spans 15 amino acids. The V gene end was trimmed by 6 bases and the J gene end by 0 bases; junction bases not matched to a gene: 3. Per germline, CDR1 SNHLY and CDR2 FYNNEI. The CDR3 loop reads CASREDRGPNYGYTF. CDR3 bases: TGTGCCAGCAGGGAGGACAGGGGGCCTAACTATGGCTACACCTTC.

There are a few counts of this clone. The chain uses TRBV20-1 and TRBJ1-1, with D uncertain. Germline V gene lookup returns CDR1 DFQATT and CDR2 SNEGSKA (reference sequence). Trimming removed 5 bases at V and 11 bases at J, with 12 bases between. The CDR3 totals 10 residues. The CDR3 bases are TGCAGTGCTGGTCAACAAGTGGCTTTCTTT. Translated: CSAGQQVAFF.

V gene TRBV9 combines with J gene TRBJ2-3; 7 bases align to TRBD1. The V segment lost 3 bases and the J segment 4 bases; nucleotides outside the gene matches: 8. Germline values: CDR1 SGDLS, CDR2 YYNGEE. CDR3 length: 15 residues. CDR3 amino acids: CASSGLQGVSDTQYF. Written as DNA, the CDR3 is TGTGCCAGCAGCGGGCTGCAGGGGGTCTCAGATACGCAGTATTTT.